Here is one T cell receptor beta chain with its context. The time point denotes: pre-sensitization, week 0. As for treatment: therapeutic diphenylcyclopropenone sensitization with weekly scalp DPC. At every patch-test visit, blood was drawn before the patch test was applied. As the library was built, unique molecular identifiers were attached to individual cDNA molecules. TCRdb analysed the RACE reads with MiXCR anew, one entry per CDR3 protein. Of about 110,000 distinct CDR3 sequences in the sample, less than 15% are singletons; the top ten hold over 1.5%. The data derive from a study of human T cells and chemical hapten exposure. Study-level background: Patients additionally received therapeutic doses of diphenylcyclopropenone on the scalp once a week, and this continued throughout the approximately 24-week study. Per-sample TCR yield variation was attributed mainly to small pooled library volume differences.

The CDR3 has 16 residues. With 1 base removed from V and 0 bases from J, the gap between germline ends came to 11 bases. Germline V gene sequence: CDR1 SGHNT, CDR2 YENEEA. The sample consisted of whole blood, taken in connection with sensitization to the hapten diphenylcyclopropenone (DPC). This TCR was sampled from a woman aged 45 to 65 with alopecia areata. Some clones in this sample may be carry-over from other donors' samples. The V call is TRBV11-3, the J call TRBJ2-3; D is perhaps TRBD1 (6 bases). CDR3 protein: CASSLGQGLSTDTQYF. In nucleotides, the CDR3 is TGTGCCAGCAGCTTAGGGCAGGGGCTTAGCACAGATACGCAGTATTTT.